This T cell receptor (beta chain) was recorded in a study of blood T cell repertoires in COVID-19. Looking at the study overall: Samples of COVID-19 (acute and convalescent) were obtained from the United States, Italy and Spain.

Each exposed participant met a COVID-19 case in the 2 weeks preceding study entry. Produced via immunoSEQ multiplex PCR; TCRdb's table is partial and in-frame only. Among 200,000 to 250,000 clones listed, roughly 88% were seen once. Germline trimming cut 0 bases from V and 4 bases from J; bases unmatched to any gene: 18. The CDR3 loop spans 19 amino acids. The TCR originated in a woman aged 25 to 39 who had been exposed to COVID-19. The source material was PBMCs or T cells enriched from blood (not recorded which). The chain links TRBV23-1 to TRBJ2-7; 7 bases are a match to TRBD1. TRBV23-1 is placed among ORFs of uncertain function. This CDR3 is CASSQSLDRDDRLGYEQYF. The DNA of the CDR3 is TGCGCCAGCAGTCAATCCCTAGACAGGGACGATCGATTAGGATACGAGCAGTACTTC.